This is a list of T cell receptor beta chains from one sample in a study of blood T cell repertoires in COVID-19. The protocol was immunoSEQ multiplex PCR, while the TCRdb copy is restricted to in-frame clones and leaves out a portion. The sample holds roughly 250,000 clones, about 85% seen once. The specimen sequenced was peripheral blood. The receptors here all came from a human donor with COVID-19, enrolled during active disease. The donor label of this sample is uncertain. Each CDR3 is given with its conserved first and last residue. The D gene is left open where the match is weak. A clone size is listed for some rows: how often the clone was seen (once, few, many), or a class if it is expanded.

TRBJ2-1 | TRBD1 | TRBV19 | NA | CASSMDRETYNEQFF | TGTGCCAGTAGTATGGACAGGGAGACCTACAATGAGCAGTTCTTC
TRBJ1-5 | NA | TRBV2 | NA | CASSDWGPRQPQHF | TGTGCCAGCAGTGATTGGGGGCCGCGTCAGCCCCAGCATTTT
TRBJ2-7 | NA | TRBV9 | NA | CASSVGAMGIYEQYF | TGTGCCAGCAGCGTAGGGGCCATGGGCATCTACGAGCAGTACTTC
TRBJ1-1 | TRBD1 | TRBV5-8 | NA | CASTLSGGIAEAFF | TGTGCCAGCACCCTATCAGGGGGGATCGCTGAAGCTTTCTTT
TRBJ2-7 | NA | TRBV27 | NA | CASSLYSGTYEQYF | TGTGCCAGCAGTTTATATAGCGGCACCTACGAGCAGTACTTC
TRBJ1-1 | NA | TRBV9 | NA | CASSREVSGDTEAFF | TGTGCCAGCAGCCGGGAGGTGAGCGGGGACACTGAAGCTTTCTTT
TRBJ2-7 | TRBD2 | TRBV19 | NA | CASQSSGGAYEQYF | TGTGCCAGTCAGTCTAGCGGGGGTGCCTACGAGCAGTACTTC
TRBJ2-5 | NA | TRBV7-3 | NA | CASSSSPGDTGGTQYF | TGTGCCAGCAGTTCCTCCCCTGGGGACACGGGAGGGACCCAGTACTTC
TRBJ2-1 | NA | TRBV7-2 | NA | CASSFRTVSYNEQFF | TGTGCCAGCAGCTTCCGGACAGTAAGTTACAATGAGCAGTTCTTC
TRBJ1-1 | NA | TRBV7-9 | many | CASSLRTDTEAFF | TGTGCCAGCAGCTTAAGGACAGACACTGAAGCTTTCTTT
TRBJ1-2 | NA | TRBV4-3 | once | CASSQDLGASGYTF | TGCGCCAGCAGCCAAGATTTGGGGGCTTCTGGCTACACCTTC
TRBJ1-4 | TRBD1 | TRBV19 | NA | CASSMDRGATNEKLFF | TGTGCCAGTAGTATGGACAGGGGAGCAACTAATGAAAAACTGTTTTTT
TRBJ1-1 | NA | TRBV19 | NA | CASSIGQATEAFF | TGTGCCAGTAGTATAGGACAGGCCACTGAAGCTTTCTTT
TRBJ2-5 | NA | TRBV5-4 | NA | CASSSVGFRETQYF | TGTGCCAGCAGCTCTGTCGGGTTTCGAGAGACCCAGTACTTC
TRBJ1-2 | NA | TRBV28 | NA | CASGEGTRDGYTF | TGTGCCAGCGGGGAGGGCACCCGGGATGGCTACACCTTC
TRBJ1-5 | TRBD1 | TRBV5-1 | NA | CASSHLQGGPQPQHF | TGCGCCAGCAGCCACCTACAGGGGGGTCCCCAGCCCCAGCATTTT
TRBJ1-2 | TRBD1 | TRBV7-2 | NA | CASSPRQGQLGYTF | TGTGCCAGCAGCCCCCGACAGGGCCAGCTGGGCTACACCTTC
TRBJ1-1 | TRBD1 | TRBV7-9 | NA | CASTDRGIAQTEAFF | TGTGCCAGCACCGACAGGGGAATTGCACAAACTGAAGCTTTCTTT
TRBJ2-2 | NA | TRBV5-4 | NA | CASSLQRGTGELFF | TGTGCCAGCAGCTTGCAGCGTGGCACCGGGGAGCTGTTTTTT
TRBJ1-5 | TRBD1 | TRBV28 | NA | CASSWTGENQPQHF | TGTGCCAGCAGCTGGACAGGGGAGAATCAGCCCCAGCATTTT
TRBJ1-2 | NA | TRBV6-6 | NA | CASNPPPPDYGYTF | TGTGCCAGCAACCCTCCCCCTCCGGACTATGGCTACACCTTC
TRBJ1-1 | TRBD1 | TRBV12-3/TRBV12-4 | NA | CASTRTGGTEAFF | TGTGCCAGCACCAGGACAGGGGGGACTGAAGCTTTCTTT
TRBJ2-2 | TRBD2 | TRBV27 | NA | CASLTFRGSVGTSGFGELFF | TGTGCCAGCCTTACGTTCAGAGGGTCTGTTGGGACTAGCGGGTTCGGGGAGCTGTTTTTT
TRBJ1-6 | TRBD1 | TRBV2 | few | CASSLYRDRVVF | TGTGCCAGCAGTCTCTACCGGGACAGGGTCGTCTTT
TRBJ2-3 | TRBD2 | TRBV5-1 | once | CASRPSGGTDTQYF | TGCGCCAGCAGACCTAGCGGAGGGACAGATACGCAGTATTTT
TRBJ2-7 | TRBD1 | TRBV5-5 | few | CASSPLGQELTYEQYF | TGTGCCAGCAGCCCACTGGGACAGGAGCTTACCTACGAGCAGTACTTC
TRBJ2-1 | TRBD2 | TRBV4-2 | NA | CASSQVGGRAFNEQFF | TGTGCCAGCAGCCAAGTCGGCGGGAGGGCCTTCAATGAGCAGTTCTTC
TRBJ2-7 | NA | TRBV7-2 | NA | CASSLVSGNSYEQYF | TGTGCCAGCAGCTTAGTTAGCGGTAACTCCTACGAGCAGTACTTC
TRBJ2-1 | NA | TRBV28 | NA | CASTSSIRNEQFF | TGTGCCAGCACCTCCTCTATCCGCAATGAGCAGTTCTTC
TRBJ1-2 | NA | TRBV6-2/TRBV6-3 | NA | CASSYLQYREGYTF | TGTGCCAGCAGTTACCTCCAGTACAGGGAGGGCTACACCTTC
TRBJ1-4 | NA | TRBV5-6 | NA | CASSLDGTSAFGLFF | TGTGCCAGCAGCTTGGATGGGACTTCGGCCTTCGGACTGTTTTTT
TRBJ1-1 | NA | TRBV2 | NA | CASSRGVVSTEAFF | TGTGCCAGCAGCAGGGGAGTAGTTAGCACTGAAGCTTTCTTT
TRBJ1-1 | TRBD1 | TRBV28 | once | CASSRTPGQGAGAFF | TGTGCCAGCAGCCGAACACCGGGACAGGGGGCTGGTGCTTTCTTT
TRBJ1-4 | TRBD1 | TRBV4-3 | few | CASSQEGQGDEKLFF | TGCGCCAGCAGCCAAGAGGGACAGGGGGATGAAAAACTGTTTTTT
TRBJ1-1 | TRBD1 | TRBV5-1 | NA | CASSFGWGQENTEAFF | TGCGCCAGCAGCTTTGGATGGGGACAGGAGAACACTGAAGCTTTCTTT
TRBJ1-1 | TRBD1 | TRBV9 | NA | CASNKGTGRMNTEAFF | TGTGCCAGCAATAAAGGGACAGGCCGCATGAACACTGAAGCTTTCTTT
TRBJ1-2 | TRBD1 | TRBV6-4 | NA | CASRTGGQTYGYTF | TGTGCCAGCAGGACCGGGGGACAGACCTATGGCTACACCTTC
TRBJ2-2 | TRBD1 | TRBV19 | NA | CASSTRGQITGELFF | TGTGCCAGTAGCACCCGGGGACAGATCACCGGGGAGCTGTTTTTT
TRBJ1-5 | TRBD1 | TRBV19 | NA | CATDGQGGQPQHF | TGTGCCACCGACGGACAGGGGGGTCAGCCCCAGCATTTT
TRBJ2-1 | TRBD2 | TRBV27 | NA | CASSLSGTINEQFF | TGTGCCAGCAGTTTATCGGGGACTATCAATGAGCAGTTCTTC
TRBJ1-1 | TRBD1 | TRBV28 | once | CASSLSGTGGLTEAFF | TGTGCCAGCAGTTTGTCCGGGACAGGGGGACTCACTGAAGCTTTCTTT
TRBJ1-2 | NA | TRBV10-3 | NA | CAISDGNYGYTF | TGTGCCATCAGTGACGGTAACTATGGCTACACCTTC
TRBJ1-5 | NA | TRBV7-9 | few | CASSWAGGEQPQHF | TGTGCCAGCAGCTGGGCGGGGGGAGAACAGCCCCAGCATTTT
TRBJ2-1 | NA | TRBV12-5 | NA | CASGLETSNEQFF | TGTGCTAGTGGTTTGGAGACTAGCAATGAGCAGTTCTTC
TRBJ1-5 | NA | TRBV4-3 | NA | CASSQDLGGNQPQHF | TGCGCCAGCAGCCAAGATCTGGGGGGAAATCAGCCCCAGCATTTT
TRBJ2-1 | TRBD2 | TRBV5-1 | NA | CASRGSQLAGGEINEQFF | TGCGCCAGCAGAGGGAGTCAGTTAGCGGGAGGAGAGATCAATGAGCAGTTCTTC
TRBJ2-7 | TRBD1 | TRBV7-9 | NA | CASSSDRGKSYEQYF | TGTGCCAGCAGCTCTGACAGGGGGAAATCCTACGAGCAGTACTTC
TRBJ2-7 | NA | TRBV7-8 | NA | CASNPRGGLNSYEQYF | TGTGCCAGCAACCCGAGGGGGGGGTTGAACTCCTACGAGCAGTACTTC